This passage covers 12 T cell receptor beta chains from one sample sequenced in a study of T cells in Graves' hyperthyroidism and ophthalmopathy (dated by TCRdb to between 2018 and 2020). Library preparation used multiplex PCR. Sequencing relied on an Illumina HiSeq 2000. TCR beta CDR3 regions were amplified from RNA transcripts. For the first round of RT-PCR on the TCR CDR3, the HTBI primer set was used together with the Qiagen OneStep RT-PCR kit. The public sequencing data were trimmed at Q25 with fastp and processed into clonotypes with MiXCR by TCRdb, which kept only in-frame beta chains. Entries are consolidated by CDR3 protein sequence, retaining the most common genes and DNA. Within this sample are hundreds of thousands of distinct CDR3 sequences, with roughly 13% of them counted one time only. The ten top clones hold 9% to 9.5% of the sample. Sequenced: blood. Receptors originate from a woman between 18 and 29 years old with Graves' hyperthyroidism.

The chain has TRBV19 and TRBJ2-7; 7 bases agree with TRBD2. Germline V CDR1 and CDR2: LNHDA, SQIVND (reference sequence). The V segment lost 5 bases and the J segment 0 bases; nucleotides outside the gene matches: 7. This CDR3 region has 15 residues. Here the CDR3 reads CASSSWSGGSYEQYF. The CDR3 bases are TGTGCCAGTAGTTCCTGGTCGGGGGGCTCCTACGAGCAGTACTTC.

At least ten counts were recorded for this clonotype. CDR3 DNA sequence: TGTGCCAGCAGCTTGCGTGATGAGCAGTTCTTC. This gives the protein CASSLRDEQFF. The chain links TRBV27 to TRBJ2-1, with D unresolved. The CDR3 totals 11 residues. Looked up from germline, CDR1 is MNHEY and CDR2 is SMNVEV (reference sequence). Trimming cost V 6 bases and J 8 bases, with 8 bases left between them.

CDR3 bases: TGTGCCAGCAGTGTCACGAACACGAACACTGAAGCTTTCTTT. This translates into CASSVTNTNTEAFF. This rearrangement joins TRBV2 to TRBJ1-1; no definite D call. CDR3 length: 14 residues. Trimming removed 4 bases at V and 1 base at J, with 10 bases between. Germline CDR1 is SNHLY and CDR2 is FYNNEI.

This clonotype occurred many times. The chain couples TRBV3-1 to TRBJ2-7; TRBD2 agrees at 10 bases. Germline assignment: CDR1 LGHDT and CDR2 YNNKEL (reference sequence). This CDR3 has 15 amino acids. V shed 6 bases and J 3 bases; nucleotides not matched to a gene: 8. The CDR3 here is CASRHSGGDSYEQYF. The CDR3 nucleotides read TGTGCCAGCAGACACAGCGGGGGGGATAGCTACGAGCAGTACTTC.

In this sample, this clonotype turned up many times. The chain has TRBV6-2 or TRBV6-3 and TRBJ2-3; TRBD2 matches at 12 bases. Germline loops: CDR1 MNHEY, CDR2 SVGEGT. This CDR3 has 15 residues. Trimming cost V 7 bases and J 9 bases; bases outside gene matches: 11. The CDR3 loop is CASTPTPGLAGTQYF. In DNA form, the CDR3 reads TGTGCCAGCACCCCCACCCCTGGACTAGCGGGAACGCAGTATTTT.

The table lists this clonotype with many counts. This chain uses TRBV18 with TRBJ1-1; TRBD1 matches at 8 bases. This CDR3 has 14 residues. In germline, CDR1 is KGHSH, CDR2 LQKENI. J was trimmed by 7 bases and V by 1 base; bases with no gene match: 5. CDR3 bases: TGTGCCAGCTCACCACGGACAGGGCTAGATGAAGCTTTCTTT. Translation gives CASSPRTGLDEAFF. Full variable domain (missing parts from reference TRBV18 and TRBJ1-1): NAGVMQNPRHLVRRRGQEARLRCSPMKGHSHVYWYRQLPEEGLKFMVYLQKENIIDESGMPKERFSAEFPKEGPSILRIQQVVRGDSAAYFCASSPRTGLDEAFFGQGTRLTVV.

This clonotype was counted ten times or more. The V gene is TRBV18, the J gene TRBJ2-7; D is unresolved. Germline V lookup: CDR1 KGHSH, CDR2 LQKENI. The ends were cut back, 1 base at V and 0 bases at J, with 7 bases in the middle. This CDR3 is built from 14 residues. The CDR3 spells CASSPQDGSYEQYF. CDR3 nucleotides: TGTGCCAGCTCACCACAGGACGGCTCCTACGAGCAGTACTTC.

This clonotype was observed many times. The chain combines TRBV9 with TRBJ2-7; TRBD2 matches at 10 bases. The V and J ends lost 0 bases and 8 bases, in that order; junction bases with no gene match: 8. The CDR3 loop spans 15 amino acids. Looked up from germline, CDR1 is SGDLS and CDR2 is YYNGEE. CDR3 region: CASSVVPASGSKQYF. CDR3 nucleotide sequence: TGTGCCAGCAGCGTAGTTCCGGCTAGCGGGAGTAAGCAGTACTTC.

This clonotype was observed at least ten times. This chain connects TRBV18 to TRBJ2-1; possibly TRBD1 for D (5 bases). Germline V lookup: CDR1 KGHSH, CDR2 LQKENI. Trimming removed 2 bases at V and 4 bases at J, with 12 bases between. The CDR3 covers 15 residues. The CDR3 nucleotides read TGTGCCAGCTCACCAGCACAGGACGTGTACAATGAGCAGTTCTTC. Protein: CASSPAQDVYNEQFF. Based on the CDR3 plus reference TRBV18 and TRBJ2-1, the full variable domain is NAGVMQNPRHLVRRRGQEARLRCSPMKGHSHVYWYRQLPEEGLKFMVYLQKENIIDESGMPKERFSAEFPKEGPSILRIQQVVRGDSAAYFCASSPAQDVYNEQFFGPGTRLTVL.

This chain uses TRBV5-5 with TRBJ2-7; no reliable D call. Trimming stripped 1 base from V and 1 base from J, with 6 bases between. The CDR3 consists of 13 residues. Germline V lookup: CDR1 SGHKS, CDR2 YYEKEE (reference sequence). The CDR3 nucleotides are TGTGCCAGCAGCTTGACGTTATCCTACGAGCAGTACTTC. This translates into CASSLTLSYEQYF.

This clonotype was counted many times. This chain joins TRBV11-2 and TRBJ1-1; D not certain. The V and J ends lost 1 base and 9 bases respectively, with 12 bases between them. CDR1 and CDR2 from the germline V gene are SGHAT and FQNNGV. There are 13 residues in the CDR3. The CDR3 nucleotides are TGTGCCAGCAGCTTAGTCGAGGGTACCCAAGCTTTCTTT. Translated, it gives CASSLVEGTQAFF.

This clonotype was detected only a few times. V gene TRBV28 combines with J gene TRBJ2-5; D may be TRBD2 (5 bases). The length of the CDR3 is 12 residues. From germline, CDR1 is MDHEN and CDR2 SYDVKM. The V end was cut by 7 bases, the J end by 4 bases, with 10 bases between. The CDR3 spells CASTSRAETQYF. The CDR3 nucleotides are TGTGCCAGCACCTCGCGGGCAGAGACCCAGTACTTC.